This TCR beta chain is from a study of blood T cell repertoires in COVID-19. The overall study: The United States, Italy and Spain supplied acute and convalescent COVID-19 samples.

Clinical histories supplied by participants themselves formed the basis of cohort assignment. Two negative PCRs, clearance, or symptom resolution characterized the recovered Cohort 3 donors. V lost 5 bases to trimming and J lost 4 bases, with 3 bases between them. The CDR3 length is 11 residues. Germline CDR1 is MNHEY and CDR2 is SVGEGT. Authors' data handling: Estimates of nucleated cell counts were drawn from the amplification of reference gene primers. Sequencing used immunoSEQ multiplex PCR; TCRdb keeps in-frame clones, though not all of them. From that table come the V and J calls and clone size; the DNA was used to work out D and trimming. Among more than 150,000 clones, about nine tenths were seen once, and the ten largest hold about 2.2%.

The chain employs TRBV6-2 or TRBV6-3 and TRBJ2-1; D is uncertain. Sequencing used PBMCs or T cells enriched from blood (not recorded which). This TCR came from a woman aged 30 to 39 who had recovered from COVID-19. This chain's CDR3 is CASSPYNEQFF. DNA of the CDR3: TGTGCCAGCAGTCCATACAATGAGCAGTTCTTC.